These T cell receptor beta chains were read from a single sample in a study of blood T cells in healthy people across ages. MiXCR, applied by TCRdb to the 5' RACE reads, yields one record per CDR3 protein. The sample records approximately 2,000,000 distinct CDR3 sequences, about two fifths being singletons. The sequenced material came from blood. These receptors all stem from a human donor in good health. The CDR3 runs from the conserved cysteine through the conserved F or W. D genes are given only for firm matches. A row's size may be missing; if present it is once, few, many or a size class.

J: TRBJ2-5; length: 16; D: NA; size: few; V: TRBV4-3; DNA: TGCGCCAGCAGCGGTAGAGGGGGGGCCCAACGAGAGACCCAGTACTTC; CDR3: CASSGRGGAQRETQYF
J: TRBJ1-2; length: 11; D: NA; size: many; V: TRBV29-1; DNA: TGCAGCGTTGAGTTTGGGGGTGGCTACACCTTC; CDR3: CSVEFGGGYTF
J: TRBJ2-7; length: 13; D: NA; size: NA; V: TRBV7-2; DNA: TGTGCCAGCAGACCCGGACAGTCAGAGGAGCAGTACTTC; CDR3: CASRPGQSEEQYF
J: TRBJ1-5; length: 15; D: NA; size: NA; V: TRBV7-2; DNA: TGTGCCAGCAGCTCCGGAGGTGGCAGGAATCAGCCCCAGCATTTT; CDR3: CASSSGGGRNQPQHF
J: TRBJ1-2; length: 14; D: NA; size: NA; V: TRBV12-3/TRBV12-4; DNA: TGTGCCAGCAGTTTTAAAGTAGGGGCCTATGGCTACACCTTC; CDR3: CASSFKVGAYGYTF
J: TRBJ2-1; length: 9; D: NA; size: few; V: TRBV6-1; DNA: TGTGCCAGCAGTGCATCTCGGTTCTTC; CDR3: CASSASRFF
J: TRBJ2-1; length: 13; D: NA; size: NA; V: TRBV4-1; DNA: TGCGCCAGCAGCCAGACGGAGAACAATGAGCAGTTCTTC; CDR3: CASSQTENNEQFF
J: TRBJ1-1; length: 16; D: NA; size: NA; V: TRBV10-3; DNA: TGTGCCATCAGTGAGTCTCAGGGAAGGAGGGACACTGAAGCTTTCTTT; CDR3: CAISESQGRRDTEAFF
J: TRBJ1-5; length: 16; D: TRBD1; size: NA; V: TRBV5-1; DNA: TGCGCCAGCAGCTCAGGGACAGGGCTTGGCAATCAGCCCCAGCATTTT; CDR3: CASSSGTGLGNQPQHF
J: TRBJ2-1; length: 14; D: TRBD1; size: NA; V: TRBV20-1; DNA: TGCAGTGCTAGAGTCTTTACAGGGGGCGATGAGCAGTTCTTC; CDR3: CSARVFTGGDEQFF
J: TRBJ2-1; length: 14; D: NA; size: few; V: TRBV29-1; DNA: TGCAGCGTGGATGGGACACTATCCTACAATGAGCAGTTCTTC; CDR3: CSVDGTLSYNEQFF
J: TRBJ1-6; length: 16; D: TRBD1; size: NA; V: TRBV28; DNA: TGTGCCAGCAGTTTAGGGGACAGCTCCTATAATTCACCCCTCCACTTT; CDR3: CASSLGDSSYNSPLHF
J: TRBJ2-5; length: 16; D: TRBD1; size: NA; V: TRBV5-1; DNA: TGCGCCAGCAGCTCACAGGGGGCGCACGAAGTAGAGACCCAGTACTTC; CDR3: CASSSQGAHEVETQYF
J: TRBJ2-3; length: 19; D: NA; size: NA; V: TRBV7-8; DNA: TGTGCCAGCAGCTCACTACCACTCGGGGGGCGCGGGGCCGGAGATACGCAGTATTTT; CDR3: CASSSLPLGGRGAGDTQYF